This paragraph reports one T cell receptor (beta chain). This CDR3 contains 14 residues. Trimming at V came to 8 bases and at J to 4 bases, leaving 7 bases not matched to a gene. Germline V CDR1 and CDR2: LNHNV, YYDKDF (reference sequence). These data come from a study of blood T cell repertoires in COVID-19. At the level of the study: Acute-phase and convalescent COVID-19 samples originated in the United States, Italy and Spain.

Data came from immunoSEQ multiplex PCR; TCRdb stores just in-frame clones and leaves some out. Here the sample spans 200,000 to 300,000 clones, 88% being singletons. The genes are TRBV15 and TRBJ2-3; 9 bases line up with TRBD2. Sequencing was carried out using peripheral blood. The receptor's source is a man between 60 and 75 years old who had recovered from COVID-19. The CDR3 DNA follows: TGTGCCACCTGGGCGGGGGGGGGCGCAGATACGCAGTATTTT. It codes for CATWAGGGADTQYF.